Sequencing of this T cell receptor beta chain was carried out in a study of blood T cell repertoires in COVID-19. At the level of the study: Acute-phase and convalescent COVID-19 samples originated in the United States, Italy and Spain.

Source study methods: Amplification of reference gene primers was used by the study to estimate nucleated cell counts. Sequencing was performed with immunoSEQ multiplex PCR; in TCRdb, only in-frame clones are kept and a portion is missing. For V, J and clone size, that table is used; D and trimming come from the DNA. The table shows approximately 59,000 clones, with 80% to 90% occurring only once. Germline trimming cut 5 bases from V and 9 bases from J; bases unmatched to any gene: 5. Germline CDR1 reads MNHEY; CDR2 reads SVGEGT. The CDR3 has 15 amino acids. The V and J genes are TRBV6-2 or TRBV6-3 and TRBJ2-1, with TRBD2 identical over 15 bases. Sample: peripheral blood. The sequence was collected from a man older than 75 with acute or convalescent COVID-19. DNA of the CDR3: TGTGCCAGCAGTCGGACTAGCGGGGGGGCTTTTGAGCAGTTCTTC. It yields the protein CASSRTSGGAFEQFF.